This TCR beta chain was profiled in a study of OX40 agonist ivuxolimab in advanced cancers. In the study overall: Those treated in dose escalation had hepatocellular carcinoma, melanoma, renal cell cancer or head and neck cancer.

The table came from immunoSEQ multiplex PCR; TCRdb's copy has only in-frame clones and leaves some out. The data hold about 100,000 clones, with about 96% observed a single time. CDR3 size: 13 residues. The germline V gene has CDR1 MNHEY and CDR2 SMNVEV (reference sequence). Trimming pared 3 bases from V and 2 bases from J, leaving 7 bases between. The input for sequencing was CD4+ or CD8+ T cells sorted from blood, taken in a trial of the OX40 agonist ivuxolimab. The TCR originated in an adult with an advanced solid tumor such as melanoma, head and neck, liver or kidney cancer. The genes are TRBV27 and TRBJ2-5; TRBD2 might be the D (5 bases). CDR3 in amino acids: CASSFRGQETQYF. The DNA of the CDR3 is TGTGCCAGCAGTTTCCGGGGACAAGAGACCCAGTACTTC.